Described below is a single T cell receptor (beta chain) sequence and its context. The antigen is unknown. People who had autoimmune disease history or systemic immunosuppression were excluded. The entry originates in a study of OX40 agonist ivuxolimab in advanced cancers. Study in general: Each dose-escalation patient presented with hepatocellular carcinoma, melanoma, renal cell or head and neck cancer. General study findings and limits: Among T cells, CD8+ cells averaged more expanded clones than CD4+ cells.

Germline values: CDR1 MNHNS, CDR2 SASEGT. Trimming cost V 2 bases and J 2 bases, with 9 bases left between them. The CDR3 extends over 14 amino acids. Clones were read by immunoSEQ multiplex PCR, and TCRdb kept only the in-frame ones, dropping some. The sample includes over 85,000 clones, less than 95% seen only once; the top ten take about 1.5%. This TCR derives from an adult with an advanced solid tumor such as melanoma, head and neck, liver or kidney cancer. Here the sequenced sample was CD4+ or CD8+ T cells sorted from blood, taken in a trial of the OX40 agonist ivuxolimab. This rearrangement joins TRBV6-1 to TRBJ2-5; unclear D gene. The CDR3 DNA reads TGTGCCAGCAGTGAATTAGGGTTACAAGAGACCCAGTACTTC. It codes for CASSELGLQETQYF.